These 30 T cell receptor beta chains came from one sample sequenced in a study of OX40 agonist ivuxolimab in advanced cancers. Receptor amplification or capture employed the immunoSEQ multiplex PCR assay. The table was pulled from immuneACCESS by TCRdb, which kept in-frame rearrangements only. Such tables lose some clones; where checked, under half of the loss comes from unresolved V genes, and the rest has no known cause. The sample table lists 35,000 to 45,000 clones, 82% of them with a count of one. Roughly 25% of the sample is in the top ten clones. The source was CD4+ or CD8+ T cells sorted from blood, collected in a trial of the OX40 agonist ivuxolimab. These receptors were obtained from an adult with an advanced solid tumor such as melanoma, head and neck, liver or kidney cancer.

The rearrangement joins TRBV6-1 to TRBJ2-7, with D uncertain. V was cut by 8 bases and J by 7 bases, with 12 bases left in between. The CDR3 extends over 11 amino acids. Germline CDR1 MNHNS, CDR2 SASEGT. The CDR3 loop reads CASLLSGEQYF. As DNA, the CDR3 is TGTGCCAGCCTGTTGTCGGGTGAGCAGTACTTC.

The chain recombines TRBV30 with TRBJ1-2; maybe TRBD1 (6 bases). The CDR3 runs 13 residues. Germline V gives CDR1 GTSNPN, CDR2 SVGIG (reference sequence). V lost 5 bases and J 0 bases, leaving 10 bases between the germline ends. CDR3 amino acids: CAWRGQSNYGYTF. CDR3 sequence (DNA): TGTGCCTGGCGAGGACAGTCTAACTATGGCTACACCTTC.

The rearrangement joins TRBV7-2 to TRBJ2-7; the D gene is possibly TRBD2 (5 bases). The CDR3 runs to 15 residues. Trimming removed 2 bases from V and 4 bases from J, with 15 bases in between. Per germline, CDR1 SGHTA and CDR2 FQGNSA. This CDR3 reads CASSLHGSSGYEQYF. Written as DNA, the CDR3 is TGTGCCAGCAGCTTACACGGTTCAAGCGGATACGAGCAGTACTTC.

The CDR3 bases are TGTGCCAGCAGCGGTACAACAGGGGTTGGCACTGAAGCTTTCTTT. This encodes CASSGTTGVGTEAFF. The chain couples TRBV2 to TRBJ1-1, with TRBD1 identical over 7 bases. Per germline, CDR1 SNHLY and CDR2 FYNNEI. CDR3 size: 15 residues. The ends lost 6 bases at V and 4 bases at J; junction bases unmatched: 11.

The gene calls are TRBV19 and TRBJ1-1; D is unresolved. CDR1 is LNHDA, CDR2 SQIVND, per germline (reference sequence). V lost 4 bases and J 0 bases, leaving 12 bases between the germline ends. The CDR3 length is 15 residues. CDR3 coding DNA: TGTGCCAGTAGTAATAAGGGCTCGGTGAACACTGAAGCTTTCTTT. This encodes CASSNKGSVNTEAFF.

The chain employs TRBV27 and TRBJ2-3; 11 positions agree with TRBD2. V lost 6 bases to trimming and J lost 3 bases; unmatched junction nucleotides: 5. This CDR3 comprises 15 residues. Germline CDR1 MNHEY, CDR2 SMNVEV (reference sequence). The CDR3 DNA reads as TGTGCCAGCAGGGAAACTAGCGGGAGAACAGATACGCAGTATTTT. It specifies CASRETSGRTDTQYF.

V is TRBV5-1 and J is TRBJ2-3, with a weak D call TRBD1 (5 bases). The CDR3 is 15 amino acids. Trimming left V 7 bases short and J 4 bases short, with 19 bases between. Germline V gene lookup returns CDR1 SGHRS and CDR2 YFSETQ. DNA of the CDR3: TGCGCCAGCCAATCACGAGGACAAAGAGCAGATACGCAGTATTTT. Its translation: CASQSRGQRADTQYF.

The chain carries TRBV27 and TRBJ2-3; 9 positions agree with TRBD2. The CDR3 extends over 12 amino acids. The germline gives CDR1 MNHEY, CDR2 SMNVEV (reference sequence). V lost 4 bases, J lost 14 bases, and 7 bases stayed unmatched. For the CDR3, the DNA is TGTGCCAGCAGTTCAAGCGGGGGGATCCCGTATTTT. Its translation is CASSSSGGIPYF.

The V and J genes are TRBV10-2 and TRBJ1-1; D ambiguous. V dropped 4 bases and J dropped 1 base, with 4 bases sitting between them. The CDR3 is made up of 12 amino acids. Germline loops: CDR1 WSHSY, CDR2 SAAADI. CDR3 amino acids: CASSVSNTEAFF. The CDR3 DNA is TGCGCCAGCAGTGTCTCGAACACTGAAGCTTTCTTT.

The J gene is TRBJ2-7, the V gene TRBV7-9; 10 nucleotides agree with TRBD1. V dropped 5 bases and J dropped 3; count of bases not matched to a gene: 7. CDR1 SEHNR and CDR2 FQNEAQ come from the germline V gene (reference sequence). CDR3 size: 15 residues. In DNA form, the CDR3 reads TGTGCCAGCAGCCACCGGGACAGGGGTTTCTACGAGCAGTACTTC. Protein: CASSHRDRGFYEQYF.

The chain has TRBV19 and TRBJ2-2, with 8 bases matching TRBD2. V lost 5 bases and J lost 4; bases outside the gene matches: 3. This CDR3 has 14 amino acids. Germline CDR1 reads LNHDA; CDR2 reads SQIVND (reference sequence). The CDR3 sequence: CASSDRGGTGELFF. The CDR3 nucleotides are TGTGCCAGTAGTGATCGGGGGGGCACCGGGGAGCTGTTTTTT.

The chain has TRBV27 and TRBJ1-1, with D maybe TRBD1 (6 bases). Germline V gives CDR1 MNHEY, CDR2 SMNVEV (reference sequence). Trimming removed 6 bases from V and 4 bases from J, with 12 bases in between. This CDR3 contains 13 residues. The CDR3 protein is CASSSRGVTEAFF. In DNA form, the CDR3 reads TGTGCCAGCAGCTCAAGGGGGGTCACTGAAGCTTTCTTT.

This clone occurred a few times. The V and J genes are TRBV7-2 and TRBJ2-1; weak D call: TRBD2 (5 bases). The germline CDR1 and CDR2 sequences are SGHTA and FQGNSA. V lost 5 bases to trimming and J lost 3 bases, with 14 bases between them. The CDR3 spans 15 residues. CDR3 nucleotides: TGTGCCAGCAGCCCCGGGCTCGGGGACTACAATGAGCAGTTCTTC. The encoded protein is CASSPGLGDYNEQFF.

The V call is TRBV18, the J call TRBJ1-1, with 7 bases fitting TRBD1. The CDR3 loop spans 16 amino acids. Germline CDR1 KGHSH, CDR2 LQKENI. V shed 3 bases and J 2 bases; nucleotides not matched to a gene: 9. CDR3 sequence: CASSPGRGGGNTEAFF. The CDR3 bases are TGTGCCAGCTCACCGGGAAGGGGAGGGGGCAACACTGAAGCTTTCTTT.

The chain's CDR3 is CASSFIGLAEQFF. Here the CDR3 DNA reads TGTGCCAGCAGCTTTATAGGACTAGCGGAGCAGTTCTTC. The chain links TRBV7-9 to TRBJ2-1; 9 nucleotides match TRBD2. The germline V gene has CDR1 SEHNR and CDR2 FQNEAQ (reference sequence). The CDR3 spans 13 residues. Unmatched junction bases numbered 4, after V lost 3 bases and J lost 10 bases.

The V call is TRBV7-9, the J call TRBJ2-1; 8 nucleotides match TRBD1. CDR3 length: 15 residues. Germline V gives CDR1 SEHNR, CDR2 FQNEAQ (reference sequence). V lost 5 bases to trimming and J lost 5 bases; unmatched junction nucleotides: 8. CDR3 amino acids: CASSARQGSDNEQFF. CDR3 bases: TGTGCCAGCAGCGCTAGACAGGGGTCGGACAATGAGCAGTTCTTC.

The J gene is TRBJ1-3, the V gene TRBV6-1; D call uncertain. Per the germline V gene, CDR1 is MNHNS and CDR2 is SASEGT. This CDR3 has 13 residues. With 4 bases removed from V and 1 base from J, the gap between germline ends came to 5 bases. CDR3 loop: CASSVTSGNTIYF. DNA for the CDR3: TGTGCCAGCAGTGTTACGTCTGGAAACACCATATATTTT.

The rearrangement links TRBV2 to TRBJ1-6; the D gene is possibly TRBD1 (6 bases). Germline CDR1 and CDR2: SNHLY and FYNNEI. The CDR3 has 17 residues. V lost 4 bases, J lost 0 bases, and 13 bases lay in between. The DNA for the CDR3 is TGTGCCAGCAGTGGTATGCAGGGGAGCTCCTATAATTCACCCCTCCACTTT. Translated: CASSGMQGSSYNSPLHF.

The chain joins TRBV4-3 to TRBJ2-1, with 9 positions matching TRBD2. Germline V CDR1 and CDR2: LGHNA, YSLEER. The junction had 3 bases not matched to a gene; V was cut back by 0 bases and J by 6 bases. The CDR3 contains 15 residues. This chain's CDR3 is CASSQDWTSANEQFF. The CDR3 nucleotides read TGCGCCAGCAGCCAAGATTGGACTAGCGCCAATGAGCAGTTCTTC.

The gene calls are TRBV27 and TRBJ1-2; 7 nucleotides agree with TRBD1. The CDR3 contains 14 residues. Germline assignment: CDR1 MNHEY and CDR2 SMNVEV (reference sequence). J gave up 4 bases and V 2 bases, and 4 bases lay outside the gene matches. The CDR3 reads CASSLKGAVYGYTF. The CDR3 DNA is TGTGCCAGCAGTTTAAAGGGGGCCGTCTATGGCTACACCTTC.

This chain uses TRBV7-2 with TRBJ1-1, with D possibly matching TRBD1 (6 bases). The CDR3 totals 15 residues. The germline V gene encodes CDR1 SGHTA and CDR2 FQGNSA. The V end was cut by 5 bases, the J end by 1 base, with 14 bases between. CDR3 loop: CASSEPGAPNTEAFF. The CDR3 DNA reads TGTGCCAGCAGCGAACCAGGGGCCCCGAACACTGAAGCTTTCTTT. The variable domain in full, with the rest retrieved from reference TRBV7-2 and TRBJ1-1, is GAGVSQSPSNKVTEKGKDVELRCDPISGHTALYWYRQSLGQGLEFLIYFQGNSAPDKSGLPSDRFSAERTGGSVSTLTIQRTQQEDSAVYLCASSEPGAPNTEAFFGQGTRLTVV.

This clone was seen more than once but under ten times. The chain has TRBV10-3 and TRBJ1-1, with D maybe TRBD1 (5 bases). Germline V gives CDR1 ENHRY, CDR2 SYGVKD. Trimming took 6 bases from V and 0 from J, leaving 11 bases between them. The CDR3 length is 14 residues. CDR3 coding DNA: TGTGCCATCAGAGGGGAGCTAATGAACACTGAAGCTTTCTTT. This translates into CAIRGELMNTEAFF.

The V gene is TRBV27, the J gene TRBJ2-5; 9 bases line up with TRBD2. Losses at the gene ends were 10 bases for V and 0 bases for J; bases not matched to a gene: 3. The V gene's germline CDR1 is MNHEY and CDR2 SMNVEV (reference sequence). The CDR3 is made up of 13 amino acids. Here the CDR3 reads CATGGGDQETQYF. CDR3 DNA: TGTGCCACCGGCGGGGGGGACCAAGAGACCCAGTACTTC.

The chain is built from TRBV7-2 and TRBJ2-5; 11 nucleotides line up with TRBD2. Germline V gene sequence: CDR1 SGHTA, CDR2 FQGNSA. After removal of 2 bases from V and 2 bases from J, the junction contained 7 bases not matched to a gene. The CDR3 runs to 17 residues. CDR3 in DNA: TGTGCCAGCAGCTTAATGTTAGCGGGGGGGCGACAAGAGACCCAGTACTTC. Protein product: CASSLMLAGGRQETQYF.

V usage is TRBV15 and J usage is TRBJ2-6; D possibly corresponds to TRBD1 (5 bases). The germline CDR1 and CDR2 sequences are LNHNV and YYDKDF (reference sequence). CDR3 length: 15 amino acids. Trimming shortened V by 0 bases and J by 3 bases, and 6 bases separated the two germline ends. The CDR3 region is CATSRDRGGANVLTF. The CDR3 DNA reads TGTGCCACCAGCAGAGATAGGGGTGGGGCCAACGTCCTGACTTTC.

The rearrangement links TRBV4-3 to TRBJ1-2; D unclear. The CDR3 contains 18 residues. V shed 0 bases and J shed 3 bases, with 20 bases lying between them. CDR1 and CDR2 from the germline V gene are LGHNA and YSLEER. The CDR3 protein is CASSQDTDRADLYYGYTF. The DNA for the CDR3 is TGCGCCAGCAGCCAAGATACGGACCGGGCGGACCTGTACTATGGCTACACCTTC.

The J gene is TRBJ2-7, the V gene TRBV27; D possibly corresponds to TRBD2 (5 bases). CDR1 and CDR2 from the germline V gene are MNHEY and SMNVEV (reference sequence). Trimming removed 3 bases at V and 4 bases at J, with 13 bases between. The CDR3 length is 14 residues. The CDR3 DNA is TGTGCCAGCAGTTTGTCGGGTAGCGAATACGAGCAGTACTTC. Encoded protein: CASSLSGSEYEQYF.

The gene calls are TRBV7-3 and TRBJ2-3; D could derive from TRBD1 or TRBD2 (6 bases each). The V gene's germline CDR1 is SGHTA and CDR2 FQGTGA. CDR3 length: 15 residues. V was trimmed by 4 bases and J by 3 bases, leaving 14 bases between them. The CDR3 here is CASSSRGLATDTQYF. DNA of the CDR3: TGTGCCAGCAGCTCCCGGGGGCTAGCAACAGATACGCAGTATTTT.

The chain joins TRBV2 to TRBJ2-5; TRBD1 matches at 7 bases. Germline values: CDR1 SNHLY, CDR2 FYNNEI. V trimming: 7 bases; J trimming: 5 bases; junction bases outside the gene matches: 13. This CDR3 has 15 residues. CDR3 region: CASTSTQGRRETQYF. The CDR3 bases are TGTGCCAGCACCTCAACACAGGGGAGACGGGAGACCCAGTACTTC.

The chain recombines TRBV6-5 with TRBJ1-6; D might be TRBD1 (5 bases). The V and J ends lost 2 bases and 7 bases respectively, with 12 bases between them. The length of the CDR3 is 15 residues. Per the germline V gene, CDR1 is MNHEY and CDR2 is SVGAGI. The CDR3 loop reads CASSYIPQGNSPLHF. The CDR3 DNA reads TGTGCCAGCAGTTACATTCCTCAGGGAAATTCACCCCTCCACTTT.